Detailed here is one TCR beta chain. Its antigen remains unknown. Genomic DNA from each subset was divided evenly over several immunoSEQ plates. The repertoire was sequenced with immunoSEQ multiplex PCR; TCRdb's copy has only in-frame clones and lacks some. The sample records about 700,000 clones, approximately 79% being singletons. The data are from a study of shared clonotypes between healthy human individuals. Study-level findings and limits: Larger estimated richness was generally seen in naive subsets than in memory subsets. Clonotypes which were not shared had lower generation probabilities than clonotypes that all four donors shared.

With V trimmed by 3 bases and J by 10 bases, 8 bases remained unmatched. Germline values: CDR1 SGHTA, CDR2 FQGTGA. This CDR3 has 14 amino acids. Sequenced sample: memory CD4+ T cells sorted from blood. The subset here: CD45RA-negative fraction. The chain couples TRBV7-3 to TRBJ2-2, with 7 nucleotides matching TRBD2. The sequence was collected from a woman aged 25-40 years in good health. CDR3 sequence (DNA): TGTGCCAGCAGCTTGGGGGGGAGCCACGCGGAGCTGTTTTTT. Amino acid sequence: CASSLGGSHAELFF.